Below, one T cell receptor (beta chain) is given with its context. Its target is not known. This record comes from a study of OX40 agonist ivuxolimab in advanced cancers. About the study: Across the patients, intravenous ivuxolimab was delivered every 2 weeks at 0.01 to 10 mg/kg. General study results and limits: Both CD4+ and CD8+ T cell populations in blood had undergone clonal expansion by week 6 at 0.1 to 3.0 mg/kg.

Generated by immunoSEQ multiplex PCR, the TCRdb table keeps only in-frame clones and is missing some. In the table there are some 25,000 clones, just over 85% of which are singletons. Specimen: CD4+ or CD8+ T cells sorted from blood, collected in a trial of the OX40 agonist ivuxolimab. This receptor was taken from an adult with an advanced solid tumor such as melanoma, head and neck, liver or kidney cancer.

CDR3 amino acids: CASSVSDGGYTEAFF. The CDR3 coding sequence is TGTGCCAGCAGTGTAAGCGACGGGGGTTACACTGAAGCTTTCTTT. The chain is built from TRBV2 and TRBJ1-1; D might be TRBD1 (5 bases). Trimming left V 4 bases short and J 3 bases short, with 15 bases between. In germline, CDR1 is SNHLY, CDR2 FYNNEI. This CDR3 spans 15 amino acids. The full variable domain, rest sourced from reference TRBV2 and TRBJ1-1, is EPEVTQTPSHQVTQMGQEVILRCVPISNHLYFYWYRQILGQKVEFLVSFYNNEISEKSEIFDDQFSVERPDGSNFTLKIRSTKLEDSAMYFCASSVSDGGYTEAFFGQGTRLTVV.